This TCR beta chain was retrieved from a study of T cell repertoires in aging, cancer and after chemotherapy. TCR beta rearrangements were amplified from peripheral blood genomic DNA. The V and J ends lost 3 bases and 8 bases respectively, with 11 bases between them. This CDR3 comprises 13 residues. Multiplex touch-down PCR with TRB-A/B primers amplified rearranged V-D-J TRB sequences. TCRdb passed the multiplex PCR reads through MiXCR, listing each CDR3 protein once. The sample holds about 1,500 distinct CDR3 sequences, 55% to 60% seen once. The chain links TRBV12-3 or TRBV12-4 to TRBJ2-1, with D perhaps TRBD2 (6 bases). This clonotype was sampled from a human donor with a blood cancer. Sequences were obtained from blood. The CDR3 DNA sequence: TGTGCCAGCAGTTTGGGGGAGGAGCATGAGCAGTTCTTC. Protein product: CASSLGEEHEQFF.